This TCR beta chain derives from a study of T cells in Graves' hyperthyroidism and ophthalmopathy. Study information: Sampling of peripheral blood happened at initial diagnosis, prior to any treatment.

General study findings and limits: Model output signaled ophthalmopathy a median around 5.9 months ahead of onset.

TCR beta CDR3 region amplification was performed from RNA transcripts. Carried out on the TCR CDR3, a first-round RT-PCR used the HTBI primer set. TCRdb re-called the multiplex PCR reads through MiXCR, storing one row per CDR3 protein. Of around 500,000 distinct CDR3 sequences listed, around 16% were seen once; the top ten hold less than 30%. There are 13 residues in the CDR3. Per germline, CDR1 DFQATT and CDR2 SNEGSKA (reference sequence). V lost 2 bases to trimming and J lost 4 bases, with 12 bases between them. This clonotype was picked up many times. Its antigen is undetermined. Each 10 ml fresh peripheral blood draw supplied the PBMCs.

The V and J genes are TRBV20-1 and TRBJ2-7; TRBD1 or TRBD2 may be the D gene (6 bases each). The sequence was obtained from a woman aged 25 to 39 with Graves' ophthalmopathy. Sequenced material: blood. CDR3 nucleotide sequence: TGCAGTGCTAGAACGGGGGCCCGTTACGAGCAGTACTTC. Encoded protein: CSARTGARYEQYF.